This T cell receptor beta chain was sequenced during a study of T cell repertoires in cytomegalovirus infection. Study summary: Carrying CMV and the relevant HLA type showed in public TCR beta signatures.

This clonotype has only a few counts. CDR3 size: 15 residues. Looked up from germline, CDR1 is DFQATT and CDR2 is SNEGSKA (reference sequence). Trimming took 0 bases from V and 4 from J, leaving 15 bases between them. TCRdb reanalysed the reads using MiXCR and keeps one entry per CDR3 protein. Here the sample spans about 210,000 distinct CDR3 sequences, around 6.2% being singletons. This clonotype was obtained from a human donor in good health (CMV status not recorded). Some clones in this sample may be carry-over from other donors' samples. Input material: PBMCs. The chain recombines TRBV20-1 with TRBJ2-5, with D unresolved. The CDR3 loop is CSAREASQSRETQYF. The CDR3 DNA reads TGCAGTGCTAGAGAGGCTAGTCAGTCAAGAGAGACCCAGTACTTC.